This TCR beta chain was sequenced for a study of T cell responses to AZD1222 COVID-19 vaccine. The CDR3 totals 15 residues. Germline values: CDR1 MGHDK, CDR2 SYGVNS. After removal of 3 bases from V and 4 bases from J, the junction contained 5 bases not matched to a gene. The table came from immunoSEQ multiplex PCR; TCRdb's copy has only in-frame clones and leaves some out. This table has some 120,000 clones, about 85% appearing once. This clone was seen a few times. As yet, its antigen is unknown. Study conclusions and caveats: Once two AZD1222 doses were given, Spike-specific TCR breadth and depth went up. Spike-spanning, vaccine-associated CD4 TCRs were dominant at 160-218 and 743-854.

The sample here was peripheral blood, taken on day 0 of AZD1222 vaccination. The V gene is TRBV25-1, the J gene TRBJ1-1; 10 bases line up with TRBD1. The sequence was collected from an adult in good health. For the CDR3, the DNA is TGTGCCAGCAGTGATTGGACAGGGGGAGGCACTGAAGCTTTCTTT. It specifies CASSDWTGGGTEAFF.